These 3 T cell receptor beta chains came from one sample sequenced in a study of cytomegalovirus exposure and HLA in healthy donors. Primers: 60 Vbeta forward and 13 Jbeta reverse. This table comes from immunoSEQ multiplex PCR, and its TCRdb copy is limited to in-frame clones, with some not included. The data contain some 170,000 clones, more than 65% of them singletons. Sequencing was carried out using PBMCs. The receptors here all came from a female donor in good health and CMV-seronegative.

As DNA, the CDR3 is TGTGCCAGCAGCACCGACGGACAGGGGGGGACTGAAGCTTTCTTT. It encodes CASSTDGQGGTEAFF. The chain links TRBV5-4 to TRBJ1-1; 10 nucleotides agree with TRBD1. Losses at the gene ends were 4 bases for V and 5 bases for J; bases not matched to a gene: 8. This CDR3 has 15 residues. Germline CDR1 is SGHNT and CDR2 is YYREEE (reference sequence).

The V call is TRBV5-1, the J call TRBJ2-3, with 11 nucleotides matching TRBD2. CDR1 SGHRS and CDR2 YFSETQ come from the germline V gene. This CDR3 is built from 18 residues. With V trimmed by 2 bases and J by 0 bases, 8 bases remained unmatched. The CDR3 nucleotides read TGCGCCAGCAGCTTATCCGGGACTAGCGGTCTCAGCACAGATACGCAGTATTTT. Its translation: CASSLSGTSGLSTDTQYF.

The chain is built from TRBV25-1 and TRBJ2-5; the D gene is possibly TRBD1 (6 bases). Germline values: CDR1 MGHDK, CDR2 SYGVNS. The CDR3 is 17 residues long. Trimming removed 5 bases from V and 2 bases from J, with 21 bases in between. CDR3 DNA: TGTGCCAGCAGTACGGATTATCGGGGACACTTACAAGAGACCCAGTACTTC. Protein: CASSTDYRGHLQETQYF.